This TCR beta chain appears in the sequencing data of a study of human T cells and chemical hapten exposure. The CDR3 is made up of 16 amino acids. The V end lost 4 bases, the J end lost 1 base, and 17 bases lay between the germline ends. Germline-derived CDR1 and CDR2 are SGHTA and FQGNSA. Time point defined: pre-sensitization, week 0. Treatment: therapeutic diphenylcyclopropenone sensitization with weekly scalp DPC. In the original analysis: Per-sample TCR counts ranged from roughly 23,224 to 750,000, median around 96,000. TCRdb processed the RACE reads anew with MiXCR; each CDR3 protein has one entry. TCRdb's processing, not the authors' own work, is the source of the V and J calls. In the table there are roughly 50,000 distinct CDR3 sequences, approximately 10% of which are singletons. This clonotype was detected ten times or more.

The source was whole blood, collected in connection with sensitization to the hapten diphenylcyclopropenone (DPC). V and J are TRBV7-2 and TRBJ2-7; D unresolved. The clonotype comes from a man aged 35-49 years with alopecia areata. Some clones in this sample may be carry-over from other donors' samples. The CDR3 sequence: CASSYRPVVSSYEQYF. The CDR3 DNA reads as TGTGCCAGCAGCTATCGCCCGGTAGTATCTTCCTACGAGCAGTACTTC.